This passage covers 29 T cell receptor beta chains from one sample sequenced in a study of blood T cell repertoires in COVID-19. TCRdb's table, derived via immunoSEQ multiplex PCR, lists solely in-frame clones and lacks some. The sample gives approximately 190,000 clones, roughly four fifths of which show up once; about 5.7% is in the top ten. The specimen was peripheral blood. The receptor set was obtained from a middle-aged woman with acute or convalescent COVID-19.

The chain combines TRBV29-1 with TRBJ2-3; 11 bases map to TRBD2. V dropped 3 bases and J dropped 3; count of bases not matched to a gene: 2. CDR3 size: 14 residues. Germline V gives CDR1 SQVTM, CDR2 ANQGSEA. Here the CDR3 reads CSVDGTSGTDTQYF. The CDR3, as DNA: TGCAGCGTTGACGGGACTAGCGGTACAGATACGCAGTATTTT.

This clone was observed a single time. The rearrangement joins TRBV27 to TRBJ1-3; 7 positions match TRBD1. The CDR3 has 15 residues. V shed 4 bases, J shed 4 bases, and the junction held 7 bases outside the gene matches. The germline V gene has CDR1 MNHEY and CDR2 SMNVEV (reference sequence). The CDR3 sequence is CASSWSGTAGNTIYF. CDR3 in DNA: TGTGCCAGCAGTTGGTCCGGGACAGCGGGAAACACCATATATTTT.

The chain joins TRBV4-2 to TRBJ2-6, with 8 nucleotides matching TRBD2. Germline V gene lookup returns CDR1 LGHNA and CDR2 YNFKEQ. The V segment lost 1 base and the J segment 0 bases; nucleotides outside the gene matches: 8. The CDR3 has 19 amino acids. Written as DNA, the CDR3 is TGTGCCAGCAGCCAAGTACCTAGCGGGTTTACCTCTGGGGCCAACGTCCTGACTTTC. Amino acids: CASSQVPSGFTSGANVLTF.

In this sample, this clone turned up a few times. The CDR3 bases are TGTGCCAGCAGTGAAGGACAGGGGGCGCATGTGGCCAAAAACATTCAGTACTTC. This sequence encodes CASSEGQGAHVAKNIQYF. The chain couples TRBV25-1 to TRBJ2-4; TRBD1 aligns across 11 bases. Germline-derived CDR1 and CDR2 are MGHDK and SYGVNS. The junction had 7 bases not matched to a gene; V was cut back by 2 bases and J by 1 base. The CDR3 is made up of 18 amino acids.

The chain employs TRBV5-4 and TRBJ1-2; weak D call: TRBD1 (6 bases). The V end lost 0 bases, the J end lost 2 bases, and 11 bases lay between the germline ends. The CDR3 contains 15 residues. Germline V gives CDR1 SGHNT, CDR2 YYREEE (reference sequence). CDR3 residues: CASSLEPQGNYGYTF. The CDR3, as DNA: TGTGCCAGCAGCTTGGAGCCCCAGGGGAACTATGGCTACACCTTC. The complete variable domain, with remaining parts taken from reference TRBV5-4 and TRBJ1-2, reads ETGVTQSPTHLIKTRGQQVTLRCSSQSGHNTVSWYQQALGQGPQFIFQYYREEENGRGNFPPRFSGLQFPNYSSELNVNALELDDSALYLCASSLEPQGNYGYTFGSGTRLTVV.

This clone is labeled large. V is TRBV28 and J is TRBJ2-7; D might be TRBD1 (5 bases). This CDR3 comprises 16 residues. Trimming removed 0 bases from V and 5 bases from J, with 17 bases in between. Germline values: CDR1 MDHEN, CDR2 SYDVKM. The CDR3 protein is CASSLWVGQVEDEQYF. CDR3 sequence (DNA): TGTGCCAGCAGTTTATGGGTGGGGCAGGTGGAAGACGAGCAGTACTTC.

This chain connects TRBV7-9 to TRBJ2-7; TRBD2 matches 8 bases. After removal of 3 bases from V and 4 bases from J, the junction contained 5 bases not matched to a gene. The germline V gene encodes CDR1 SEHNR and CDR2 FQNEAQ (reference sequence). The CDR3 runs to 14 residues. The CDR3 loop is CASSLSSGLYEQYF. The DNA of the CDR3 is TGTGCCAGCAGCTTGTCTAGCGGGCTTTACGAGCAGTACTTC.

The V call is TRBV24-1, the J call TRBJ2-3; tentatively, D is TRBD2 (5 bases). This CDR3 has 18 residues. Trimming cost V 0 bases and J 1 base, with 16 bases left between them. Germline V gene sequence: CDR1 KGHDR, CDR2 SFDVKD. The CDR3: CATSDLQTTLGGTDTQYF. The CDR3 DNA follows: TGTGCCACCAGTGATTTGCAAACAACCCTCGGGGGCACAGATACGCAGTATTTT.

The CDR3 DNA follows: TGTGCCAGCAGTTATGGACAGGGGATATACGAGCAGTACTTC. Protein: CASSYGQGIYEQYF. The chain uses TRBV6-5 and TRBJ2-7; 9 nucleotides match TRBD1. Germline trimming cut 3 bases from V and 4 bases from J; bases unmatched to any gene: 4. There are 14 residues in the CDR3. The germline gives CDR1 MNHEY, CDR2 SVGAGI.

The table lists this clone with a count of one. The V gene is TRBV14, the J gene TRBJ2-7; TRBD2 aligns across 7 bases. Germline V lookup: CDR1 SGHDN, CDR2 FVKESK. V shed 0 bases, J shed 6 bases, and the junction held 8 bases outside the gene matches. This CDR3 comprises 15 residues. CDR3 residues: CASSQDSRTRREQYF. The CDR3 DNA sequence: TGTGCCAGCAGCCAAGATTCCAGGACTAGACGCGAGCAGTACTTC.

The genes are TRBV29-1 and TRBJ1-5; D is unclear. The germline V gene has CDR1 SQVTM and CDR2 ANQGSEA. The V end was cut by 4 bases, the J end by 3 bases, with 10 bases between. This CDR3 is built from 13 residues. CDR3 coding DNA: TGCAGCGTTGTGGTACAAAACAATCAGCCCCAGCATTTT. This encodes CSVVVQNNQPQHF.

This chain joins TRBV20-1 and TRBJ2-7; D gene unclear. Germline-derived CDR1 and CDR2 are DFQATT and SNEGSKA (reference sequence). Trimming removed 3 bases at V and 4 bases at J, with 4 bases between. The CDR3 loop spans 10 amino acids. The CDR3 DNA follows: TGCAGTGCTAGTATATACGAGCAGTACTTC. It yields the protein CSASIYEQYF.

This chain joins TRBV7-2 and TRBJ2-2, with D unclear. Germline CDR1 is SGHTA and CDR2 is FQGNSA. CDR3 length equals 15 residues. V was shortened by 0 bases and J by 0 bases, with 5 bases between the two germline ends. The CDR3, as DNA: TGTGCCAGCAGCTTAGCGTCCACGAACACCGGGGAGCTGTTTTTT. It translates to CASSLASTNTGELFF.

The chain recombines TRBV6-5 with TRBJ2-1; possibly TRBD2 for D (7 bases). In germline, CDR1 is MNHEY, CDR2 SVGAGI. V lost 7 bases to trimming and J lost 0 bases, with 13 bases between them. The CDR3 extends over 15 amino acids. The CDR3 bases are TGTGCCAGCACCAGAGGGGGGGTCTCCTACAATGAGCAGTTCTTC. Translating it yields CASTRGGVSYNEQFF.

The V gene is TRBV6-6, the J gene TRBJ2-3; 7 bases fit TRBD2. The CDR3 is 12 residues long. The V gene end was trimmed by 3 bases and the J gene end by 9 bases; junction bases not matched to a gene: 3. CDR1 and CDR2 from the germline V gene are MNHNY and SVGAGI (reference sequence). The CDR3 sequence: CASSYVRGTQYF. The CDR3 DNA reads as TGTGCCAGCAGTTATGTGCGGGGGACGCAGTATTTT.

CDR3 amino acids: CASSQERGTGQFGYTF. The CDR3 coding sequence is TGTGCCAGCAGCCAAGAGAGAGGGACAGGGCAGTTTGGCTACACCTTC. V and J are TRBV4-2 and TRBJ1-2; 9 bases agree with TRBD1. CDR1 is LGHNA and CDR2 is YNFKEQ in the germline V gene. With 0 bases clipped from V and 7 bases from J, the junction kept 9 bases outside the gene matches. This CDR3 is 16 amino acids long.

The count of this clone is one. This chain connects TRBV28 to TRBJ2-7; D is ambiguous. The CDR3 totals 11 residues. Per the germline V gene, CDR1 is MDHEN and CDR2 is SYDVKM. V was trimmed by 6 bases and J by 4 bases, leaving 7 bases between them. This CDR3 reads CASRVEYEQYF. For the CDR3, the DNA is TGTGCCAGCAGGGTGGAGTACGAGCAGTACTTC.

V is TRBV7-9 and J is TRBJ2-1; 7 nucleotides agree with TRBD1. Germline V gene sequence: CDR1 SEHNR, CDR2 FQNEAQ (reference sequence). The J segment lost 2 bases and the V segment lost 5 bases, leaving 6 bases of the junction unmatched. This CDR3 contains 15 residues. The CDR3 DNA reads TGTGCCAGCAGCCCTGGACAGGTCACCTACAATGAGCAGTTCTTC. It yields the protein CASSPGQVTYNEQFF.

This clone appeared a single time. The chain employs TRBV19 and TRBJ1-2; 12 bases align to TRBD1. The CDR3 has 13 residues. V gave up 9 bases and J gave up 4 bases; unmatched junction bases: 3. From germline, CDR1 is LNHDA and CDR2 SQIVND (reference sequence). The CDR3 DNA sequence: TGTGCCAGCTGGGACAGGGGGCTCTATGGCTACACCTTC. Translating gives CASWDRGLYGYTF.

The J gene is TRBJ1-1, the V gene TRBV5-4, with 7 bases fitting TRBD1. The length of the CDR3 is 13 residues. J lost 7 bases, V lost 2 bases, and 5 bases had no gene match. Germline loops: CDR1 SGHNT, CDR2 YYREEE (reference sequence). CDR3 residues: CASSLQGQDEAFF. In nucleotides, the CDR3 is TGTGCCAGCAGCTTACAAGGACAGGATGAAGCTTTCTTT.

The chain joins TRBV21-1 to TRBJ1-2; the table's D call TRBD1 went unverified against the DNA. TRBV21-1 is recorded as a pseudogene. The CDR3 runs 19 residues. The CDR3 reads CASSNIWDRGPGINYGYTF. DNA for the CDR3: TGTGCCAGCAGCAATATTTGGGACAGGGGGCCCGGTATAAACTATGGCTACACCTTC.

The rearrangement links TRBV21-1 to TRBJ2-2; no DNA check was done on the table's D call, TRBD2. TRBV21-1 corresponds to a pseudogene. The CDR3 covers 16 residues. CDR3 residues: CASSKGGMENTGELFF. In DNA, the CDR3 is TGTGCCAGCAGCAAAGGCGGGATGGAGAACACCGGGGAGCTGTTTTTT.

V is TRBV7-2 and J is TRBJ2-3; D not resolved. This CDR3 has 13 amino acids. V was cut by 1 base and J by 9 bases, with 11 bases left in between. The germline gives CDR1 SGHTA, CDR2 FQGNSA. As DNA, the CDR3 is TGTGCCAGCAGCTTAGGCGAGCAGGTAACGCAGTATTTT. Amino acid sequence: CASSLGEQVTQYF.

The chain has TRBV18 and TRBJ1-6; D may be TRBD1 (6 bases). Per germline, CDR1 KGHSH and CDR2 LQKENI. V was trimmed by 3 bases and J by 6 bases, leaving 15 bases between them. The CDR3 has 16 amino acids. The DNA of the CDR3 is TGTGCCAGCTCACCTCAAAGCGGACAGAGTAATTCACCCCTCCACTTT. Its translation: CASSPQSGQSNSPLHF.

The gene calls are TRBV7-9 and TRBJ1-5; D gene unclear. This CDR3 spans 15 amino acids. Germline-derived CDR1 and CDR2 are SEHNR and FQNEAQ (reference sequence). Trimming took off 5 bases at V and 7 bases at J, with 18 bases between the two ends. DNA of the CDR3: TGTGCCAGCAGCCTGGACGGGAAAAGTGGCCAGCCCCAGCATTTT. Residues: CASSLDGKSGQPQHF.

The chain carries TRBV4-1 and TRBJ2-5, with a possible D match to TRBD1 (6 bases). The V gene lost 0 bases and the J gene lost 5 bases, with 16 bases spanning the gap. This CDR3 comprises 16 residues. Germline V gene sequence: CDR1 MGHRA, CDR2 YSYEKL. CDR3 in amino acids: CASSQDPGAWGETQYF. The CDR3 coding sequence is TGCGCCAGCAGCCAAGATCCAGGGGCCTGGGGTGAGACCCAGTACTTC.

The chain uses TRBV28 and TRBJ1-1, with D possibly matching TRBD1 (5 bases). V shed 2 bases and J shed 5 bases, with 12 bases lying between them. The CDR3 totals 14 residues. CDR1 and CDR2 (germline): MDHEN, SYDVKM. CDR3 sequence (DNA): TGTGCCAGCAGTTTAGGGGGGGGATGGACTGAAGCTTTCTTT. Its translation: CASSLGGGWTEAFF.

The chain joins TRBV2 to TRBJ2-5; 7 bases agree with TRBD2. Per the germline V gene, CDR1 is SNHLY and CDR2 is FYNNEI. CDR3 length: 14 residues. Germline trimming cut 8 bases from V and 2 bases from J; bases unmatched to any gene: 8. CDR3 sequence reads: CASSPLGGQETQYF. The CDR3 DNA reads TGTGCCAGCTCCCCGTTGGGGGGGCAAGAGACCCAGTACTTC.

The CDR3 here is CASSQGIGQGKYEQYF. Here the CDR3 DNA reads TGTGCCAGCAGCCAAGGAATTGGGCAGGGAAAATACGAGCAGTACTTC. V usage is TRBV3-1 (or the pseudogene TRBV3-2) and J usage is TRBJ2-7; possible D gene TRBD1, 5 bases. Germline CDR1 and CDR2: LGHDT and YNNKEL (reference sequence). Trimming took off 1 base at V and 4 bases at J, with 17 bases between the two ends. The CDR3 sequence is 16 residues long.